Below, 10 T cell receptor beta chains from the same sample are listed, as sequenced in a study of cytomegalovirus exposure and HLA in healthy donors. PCR was performed using 60 Vbeta and 13 Jbeta primers. The data were produced by immunoSEQ multiplex PCR, yet TCRdb's version contains in-frame clones alone and is incomplete. Here the sample spans some 130,000 clones, over 60% being singletons. Specimen: PBMCs. The receptor set was obtained from a female donor in good health and CMV-seropositive.

This clone was counted between two and nine times. The chain carries TRBV29-1 and TRBJ2-3, with 10 bases identical to TRBD2. The germline V gene encodes CDR1 SQVTM and CDR2 ANQGSEA. There are 15 residues in the CDR3. V shed 7 bases and J 2 bases; nucleotides not matched to a gene: 9. The DNA of the CDR3 is TGCAGCGCTGCCGGGACTAGCGCCACCACAGATACGCAGTATTTT. This encodes CSAAGTSATTDTQYF.

The rearrangement uses TRBV5-6 and TRBJ2-7; 8 bases map to TRBD2. This CDR3 contains 17 residues. Germline CDR1 and CDR2: SGHDT and YYEEEE. The ends lost 3 bases at V and 2 bases at J; junction bases unmatched: 13. Here the CDR3 reads CASSSPTHSGTPYEQYF. The CDR3 coding sequence is TGTGCCAGCAGCTCCCCGACACATAGCGGGACCCCCTACGAGCAGTACTTC.

This rearrangement joins TRBV7-2 to TRBJ2-3; TRBD2 matches at 12 bases. This CDR3 is built from 14 residues. J lost 14 bases, V lost 1 base, and 7 bases had no gene match. In germline, CDR1 is SGHTA, CDR2 FQGNSA. The CDR3 sequence is CASSLELAGGRLYF. CDR3 nucleotide sequence: TGTGCCAGCAGCTTAGAACTAGCGGGAGGAAGACTGTATTTT.

As concerns this clone: Other DNA sequences in the sample encode the same CDR3. The chain combines TRBV5-4 with TRBJ2-5; TRBD2 agrees at 13 bases. CDR1 and CDR2 (germline): SGHNT, YYREEE (reference sequence). This CDR3 contains 15 residues. Germline trimming cut 5 bases from V and 4 bases from J; bases unmatched to any gene: 5. This CDR3 is CASRRLAGGSETQYF. CDR3 coding DNA: TGTGCCAGCAGGAGACTAGCGGGGGGCTCAGAGACCCAGTACTTC.

This clone occurred once. The chain uses TRBV7-6 and TRBJ2-3, with 8 bases fitting TRBD2. J was trimmed by 0 bases and V by 5 bases; bases with no gene match: 7. The CDR3 spans 16 residues. Germline V lookup: CDR1 SGHVS, CDR2 FNYEAQ. The DNA of the CDR3 is TGTGCCAGCAGCCCCTTAGCGGGGACTAGCACAGATACGCAGTATTTT. Translation: CASSPLAGTSTDTQYF.

This clone was detected once. The chain links TRBV6-1 to TRBJ1-1; D is ambiguous. This CDR3 is 14 amino acids long. Germline V gene lookup returns CDR1 MNHNS and CDR2 SASEGT. V was cut by 7 bases and J by 1 base, with 13 bases left in between. Written as DNA, the CDR3 is TGTGCCAGCACCTTACCGGGAGGGAACACTGAAGCTTTCTTT. This encodes CASTLPGGNTEAFF.

This clone is a singleton in its sample. V gene TRBV2 combines with J gene TRBJ2-3; tentative D call: TRBD1 (6 bases). Trimming pared 6 bases from V and 0 bases from J, leaving 13 bases between. This CDR3 is built from 15 residues. Germline V gene data show CDR1 as SNHLY and CDR2 as FYNNEI. The CDR3 bases are TGTGCCAGCAGCCCACAGGGTACTAGCACAGATACGCAGTATTTT. This gives the protein CASSPQGTSTDTQYF.

This clone has just a few counts. This rearrangement joins TRBV11-3 to TRBJ1-2; 8 bases are shared with TRBD1. The ends lost 0 bases at V and 8 bases at J; junction bases unmatched: 8. Germline V gene lookup returns CDR1 SGHNT and CDR2 YENEEA. CDR3 length equals 15 residues. The CDR3 nucleotides are TGTGCCAGCAGCTTAGAACCAGGGGGCTTGGACGGCTACACCTTC. Protein product: CASSLEPGGLDGYTF. Full variable domain (rest looked up from reference TRBV11-3 and TRBJ1-2): EAGVVQSPRYKIIEKKQPVAFWCNPISGHNTLYWYLQNLGQGPELLIRYENEEAVDDSQLPKDRFSAERLKGVDSTLKIQPAELGDSAVYLCASSLEPGGLDGYTFGSGTRLTVV.

This chain joins TRBV12-5 and TRBJ1-5, with D possibly matching TRBD1 (6 bases). V was trimmed by 2 bases and J by 0 bases, leaving 14 bases between them. The germline CDR1 and CDR2 sequences are LGHNT and FRNRAP. There are 17 residues in the CDR3. CDR3 sequence reads: CASGLYRTEYSNQPQHF. The CDR3 nucleotides are TGTGCTAGTGGTTTGTATAGGACAGAGTATAGCAATCAGCCCCAGCATTTT. Filled out from reference TRBV12-5 and TRBJ1-5, the complete variable domain reads DARVTQTPRHKVTEMGQEVTMRCQPILGHNTVFWYRQTMMQGLELLAYFRNRAPLDDSGMPKDRFSAEMPDATLATLKIQPSEPRDSAVYFCASGLYRTEYSNQPQHFGDGTRLSIL.

This clone was found a few times. The V and J genes are TRBV5-4 and TRBJ2-7; possible D gene TRBD2, 7 bases. This CDR3 has 15 residues. The germline gives CDR1 SGHNT, CDR2 YYREEE (reference sequence). Trimming stripped 3 bases from V and 3 bases from J, with 16 bases between. Here the CDR3 reads CASSWGAGEIYEQYF. For the CDR3, the DNA is TGTGCCAGCAGCTGGGGGGCGGGAGAGATCTACGAGCAGTACTTC.